This T cell receptor (beta chain) was captured by sequencing in a study of blood T cell repertoires in COVID-19. In the original analysis: Scientists estimated how many nucleated cells there were by amplifying reference gene primers. Data came from immunoSEQ multiplex PCR; TCRdb stores just in-frame clones and leaves some out. V, J and clone size are taken as reported in that table, and D and trimming were inferred from the DNA itself. Here the sample spans 150,000 to 200,000 clones, more than 70% being singletons. The trim removed 6 bases at V and 3 bases at J, leaving 4 bases unmatched. CDR1 MDHEN and CDR2 SYDVKM come from the germline V gene. CDR3 length equals 14 residues.

Sequenced: peripheral blood. This clonotype was obtained from an elderly woman with active or convalescent COVID-19. The chain joins TRBV28 to TRBJ1-2; TRBD1 matches 10 bases. CDR3 sequence reads: CASSGTGEYYGYTF. The CDR3 bases are TGTGCCAGCAGCGGGACAGGGGAATACTATGGCTACACCTTC.